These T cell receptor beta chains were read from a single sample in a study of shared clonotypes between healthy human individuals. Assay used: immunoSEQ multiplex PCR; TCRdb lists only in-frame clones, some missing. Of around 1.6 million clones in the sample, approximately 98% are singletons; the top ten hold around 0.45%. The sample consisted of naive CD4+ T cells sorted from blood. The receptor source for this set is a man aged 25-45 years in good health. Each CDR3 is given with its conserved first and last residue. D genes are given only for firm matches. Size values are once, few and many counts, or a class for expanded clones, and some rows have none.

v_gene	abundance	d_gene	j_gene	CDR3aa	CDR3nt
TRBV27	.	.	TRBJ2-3	CASSLGSRGTDTQYF	TGTGCCAGCAGTTTAGGGAGCCGGGGCACAGATACGCAGTATTTT
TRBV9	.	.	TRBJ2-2	CASSVVDGTGELFF	TGTGCCAGCAGCGTAGTTGACGGGACCGGGGAGCTGTTTTTT
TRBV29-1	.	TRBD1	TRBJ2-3	CSVGQGGTDTQYF	TGCAGCGTCGGACAGGGGGGCACAGATACGCAGTATTTT
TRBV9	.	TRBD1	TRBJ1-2	CASSAGTGNNYGYTF	TGTGCCAGCAGCGCGGGGACAGGGAACAACTATGGCTACACCTTC
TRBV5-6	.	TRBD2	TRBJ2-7	CASSYGTRDYEQYF	TGTGCCAGCAGTTACGGGACTAGAGACTACGAGCAGTACTTC
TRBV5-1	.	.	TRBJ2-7	CASSSNSFYEQYF	TGCGCCAGCAGTTCCAACAGTTTCTACGAGCAGTACTTC
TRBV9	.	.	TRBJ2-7	CASSVTGTSNYEQYF	TGTGCCAGCAGCGTAACCGGGACCTCCAACTACGAGCAGTACTTC
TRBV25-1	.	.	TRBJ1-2	CASSDRGRGYTF	TGTGCCAGCAGTGATCGGGGCCGTGGCTACACCTTC
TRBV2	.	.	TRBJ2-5	CASSLPVQETQYF	TGTGCCAGCAGTCTACCGGTTCAAGAGACCCAGTACTTC
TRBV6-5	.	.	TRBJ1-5	CASSYNAGDNQPQHF	TGTGCCAGCAGTTATAACGCCGGGGACAATCAGCCCCAGCATTTT
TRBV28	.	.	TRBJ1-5	CASSFTYRAPHQPQHF	TGTGCCAGCAGTTTTACTTACAGGGCTCCCCATCAGCCCCAGCATTTT
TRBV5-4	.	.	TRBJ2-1	CASSLDYQSSYNEQFF	TGTGCCAGCAGCTTGGACTACCAAAGCTCCTACAATGAGCAGTTCTTC
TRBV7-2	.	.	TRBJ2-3	CASSRAGTDTQYF	TGTGCCAGCAGCCGGGCGGGTACAGATACGCAGTATTTT
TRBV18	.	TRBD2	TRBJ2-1	CASSPLEAGGLFF	TGTGCCAGCTCACCTCTCGAAGCGGGAGGTTTGTTCTTC
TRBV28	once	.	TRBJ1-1	CASSSGFWNTEAFF	TGTGCCAGCAGTTCAGGGTTTTGGAACACTGAAGCTTTCTTT